This T cell receptor beta chain was sequenced during a study of regulatory T cells in long-lasting Graves disease. Assembly of TCR beta libraries relied on iRepertoire HTBI primers together with Arm-PCR of CDR3 regions. MiXCR was run by TCRdb on the multiplex PCR reads, yielding one entry per CDR3 protein. This sample has about 200,000 distinct CDR3 sequences, with around 20% found just once. Overall study findings and caveats: With approximately 2,500 shared public clonotypes, persistent patients exceeded new patients, who shared around 970. Rather than thyroid tissue, only peripheral blood underwent study.

As for time point: newly diagnosed GD, antithyroid drugs for less than 3 months. TCR sequences were obtained from RNA taken from PBMCs. Tubes containing EDTA received 8 to 9.5 milliliters of drawn peripheral blood. This clonotype was seen ten or more times. The target antigen is unknown. The CDR3 covers 13 residues. Germline CDR1 reads SGHTA; CDR2 reads FQGTGA. V was shortened by 0 bases and J by 8 bases, with 7 bases between the two germline ends. The chain links TRBV7-3 to TRBJ2-2, with D hard to call. The sample in question was peripheral blood mononuclear cells (PBMCs), obtained at new diagnosis, from a patient treated with antithyroid drugs. The origin of this receptor is a female donor with Graves disease. CDR3 loop: CASSLTASGELFF. CDR3 sequence (DNA): TGTGCCAGCAGCTTAACAGCGTCTGGGGAGCTGTTTTTT.